Presented here are 17 T cell receptor beta chains from one specimen sequenced in a study of T-cell reconstitution after alpha-beta-depleted transplantation in children. Findings and caveats of the study: Newly made T cells mostly supplied T-cell counts and diversity one year after transplant.

Their antigen targets remain unknown. Preparing the TCRbeta library involved the use of unique molecular identifiers. TCRdb used MiXCR to reprocess the PCR reads, holding one entry per CDR3 protein. The sample has a few hundred thousand distinct CDR3 sequences; around 7.3% are singletons. This specimen was peripheral blood, taken 360 days after TCRalphabeta/CD19-depleted stem cell transplant. These receptors all come from a female patient between 2 and 15 years old who had a stem cell transplant for Fanconi anemia, so the T cells may come from the graft donor.

This clonotype has ten or more counts. J is TRBJ2-3 and V is TRBV5-6; D unresolved. Between the trimmed V and J ends, which lost 0 bases and 6 bases, there was a span of 5 bases. Germline V CDR1 and CDR2: SGHDT, YYEEEE. The CDR3 runs to 12 residues. In DNA form, the CDR3 reads TGTGCCAGCAGCTTGGTGGAGGATACGCAGTATTTT. Translated: CASSLVEDTQYF.

This clonotype has ten or more counts. The CDR3: CASSSRLAGGHTDTQYF. The CDR3 DNA follows: TGTGCCAGCAGTTCGCGACTAGCGGGGGGCCACACAGATACGCAGTATTTT. This chain uses TRBV12-3 or TRBV12-4 with TRBJ2-3; 13 bases are a match to TRBD2. This CDR3 spans 17 amino acids. V gave up 4 bases and J gave up 2 bases; unmatched junction bases: 6.

The sample holds many counts of this clonotype. The V gene is TRBV27, the J gene TRBJ1-5; D is perhaps TRBD1 (6 bases). The V and J ends lost 7 bases and 8 bases respectively, with 18 bases between them. CDR3 length: 14 residues. Germline lookup yields CDR1 MNHEY and CDR2 SMNVEV (reference sequence). The CDR3 sequence: CASKPLTGSEPQHF. CDR3 coding DNA: TGTGCCAGCAAACCACTGACAGGATCCGAGCCCCAGCATTTT.

This clonotype has a count of ten or more. This rearrangement joins TRBV5-1 to TRBJ1-4; D ambiguous. The CDR3 runs to 15 residues. Germline CDR1 and CDR2: SGHRS and YFSETQ. Trimming took off 1 base at V and 8 bases at J, with 15 bases between the two ends. CDR3 amino acids: CASSLLNSRGEKLFF. The CDR3, as DNA: TGCGCCAGCAGCTTGTTGAACTCCCGTGGGGAAAAACTGTTTTTT.

The sample holds many counts of this clonotype. The junction shows a germline mismatch at one end, possibly a read error. The chain joins TRBV7-6 to TRBJ2-5; 11 nucleotides match TRBD2. There are 14 residues in the CDR3. CDR1 SGHVS and CDR2 FNYEAQ come from the germline V gene. The CDR3 sequence is CASSLAGGQETQYF. CDR3 sequence (DNA): TGTGCCAGCAGTTTAGCGGGGGGGCAAGAGACCCAGTACTTC.

V usage is TRBV7-9 and J usage is TRBJ1-1; TRBD1 matches 7 bases. V lost 3 bases to trimming and J lost 1 base; unmatched junction nucleotides: 8. Germline values: CDR1 SEHNR, CDR2 FQNEAQ (reference sequence). The CDR3 covers 16 residues. The CDR3 DNA is TGTGCCAGCAGCTTCCGATACAGGGGACCGAACACTGAAGCTTTCTTT. The encoded protein is CASSFRYRGPNTEAFF.

This clonotype was seen a few times. The chain employs TRBV29-1 and TRBJ2-1, with D possibly being TRBD1 (6 bases). The V end lost 6 bases, the J end lost 0 bases, and 27 bases lay between the germline ends. CDR1 is SQVTM and CDR2 is ANQGSEA in the germline V gene. The CDR3 has 19 residues. The CDR3 DNA reads as TGCAGCGTCGGAACCTGGGTGGGGGCCCTTGTAAGCTCCTACAATGAGCAGTTCTTC. Its protein is CSVGTWVGALVSSYNEQFF.

The table lists this clonotype with many counts. The chain links TRBV5-1 to TRBJ2-1; TRBD1 agrees at 9 bases. Germline CDR1 and CDR2: SGHRS and YFSETQ. Trimming removed 6 bases from V and 1 base from J; junction bases left unmatched: 5. The CDR3 length is 15 residues. CDR3 protein: CASMYGTGSYNEQFF. In DNA, the CDR3 is TGCGCCAGCATGTACGGGACAGGGTCCTACAATGAGCAGTTCTTC.

This clonotype has a handful of counts. V gene TRBV6-2 or TRBV6-3 combines with J gene TRBJ2-3; a possible D gene is TRBD2 (6 bases). V lost 8 bases and J 6 bases, leaving 9 bases between the germline ends. The germline V gene encodes CDR1 MNHEY and CDR2 SVGEGT. This CDR3 comprises 11 residues. CDR3 coding DNA: TGTGCCAGCGTGGGGAGGGATACGCAGTATTTT. This gives the protein CASVGRDTQYF.

This clonotype appeared many times. The chain carries TRBV4-2 and TRBJ2-7, with TRBD1 identical over 7 bases. The ends lost 1 base at V and 0 bases at J; junction bases unmatched: 3. The germline CDR1 and CDR2 sequences are LGHNA and YNFKEQ. The CDR3 has 15 amino acids. CDR3 amino acids: CASSQADRVSYEQYF. As DNA, the CDR3 is TGTGCCAGCAGCCAAGCCGACAGGGTCTCCTACGAGCAGTACTTC.

Many counts were recorded for this clonotype. The chain has TRBV20-1 and TRBJ2-7; 10 nucleotides match TRBD2. J was trimmed by 3 bases and V by 3 bases; bases with no gene match: 11. The CDR3 runs to 16 residues. The V gene's germline CDR1 is DFQATT and CDR2 SNEGSKA (reference sequence). CDR3 nucleotide sequence: TGCAGTGCTAGTTGGGTAGCACTAGCGGGGCGCTACGAGCAGTACTTC. Protein: CSASWVALAGRYEQYF.

About this clonotype itself: Given a much more abundant clone one base away, this may be a read error. The conserved phenylalanine or tryptophan normally closing the CDR3 is absent here, so this likely arose from a read error. The chain couples TRBV6-5 to TRBJ1-2, with 8 bases that match TRBD1. V lost 2 bases to trimming and J lost 0 bases; unmatched junction nucleotides: 11. Germline V gives CDR1 MNHEY, CDR2 SVGAGI. This CDR3 is 18 amino acids long. CDR3 amino acids: CASSYQTTGAPANYGYTS. The CDR3 bases are TGTGCCAGCAGTTACCAAACGACAGGGGCTCCGGCTAACTATGGCTACACCTCC.

The CDR3 DNA sequence: TGTGCCAGCTACGGGGTCAACAGGGGGCTCGATGAAAAACTGTTTTTT. It yields the protein CASYGVNRGLDEKLFF. The V and J genes are TRBV6-2 or TRBV6-3 and TRBJ1-4; 9 bases are a match to TRBD1. V gave up 8 bases and J gave up 6 bases; unmatched junction bases: 13. CDR3 length: 16 residues. Germline V CDR1 and CDR2: MNHEY, SVGEGT.

This clonotype was seen ten or more times. The chain recombines TRBV7-2 with TRBJ1-1; D not resolved. Between the trimmed V and J ends, which lost 0 bases and 4 bases, there was a span of 12 bases. The CDR3 spans 15 residues. Germline V CDR1 and CDR2: SGHTA, FQGNSA. DNA of the CDR3: TGTGCCAGCAGCTTAGCCTATTCGTGGCCCACTGAAGCTTTCTTT. Translated, it gives CASSLAYSWPTEAFF. The variable domain in full, completed from reference TRBV7-2 and TRBJ1-1, reads GAGVSQSPSNKVTEKGKDVELRCDPISGHTALYWYRQSLGQGLEFLIYFQGNSAPDKSGLPSDRFSAERTGGSVSTLTIQRTQQEDSAVYLCASSLAYSWPTEAFFGQGTRLTVV.

The V gene is TRBV6-5, the J gene TRBJ1-6; D possibly corresponds to TRBD1 (5 bases). Germline lookup yields CDR1 MNHEY and CDR2 SVGAGI. The V end was cut by 6 bases, the J end by 8 bases, with 17 bases between. The CDR3 covers 15 residues. The CDR3 bases are TGTGCCAGCAGGTCCGAAGGGGATGGTGATTCACCCCTCCACTTT. As protein: CASRSEGDGDSPLHF.

In its sample, this clonotype was seen many times. This rearrangement joins TRBV5-1 to TRBJ2-1; unclear D gene. The CDR3 covers 13 residues. The V gene's germline CDR1 is SGHRS and CDR2 YFSETQ. Trimming took 1 base from V and 5 from J, leaving 7 bases between them. CDR3 protein: CASSLFRNNEQFF. CDR3 nucleotide sequence: TGCGCCAGCAGCTTGTTCAGGAACAATGAGCAGTTCTTC.

This clonotype was seen repeatedly, ten times or more. V usage is TRBV5-1 and J usage is TRBJ2-3; 8 bases are a match to TRBD1. V lost 5 bases and J lost 4; bases outside the gene matches: 12. Germline lookup yields CDR1 SGHRS and CDR2 YFSETQ. This CDR3 is built from 16 residues. The CDR3 sequence is CASSLTGGYGPDTQYF. The DNA of the CDR3 is TGCGCCAGCAGTTTAACAGGGGGATACGGTCCAGATACGCAGTATTTT. Based on the CDR3 plus reference TRBV5-1 and TRBJ2-3, the full variable domain is KAGVTQTPRYLIKTRGQQVTLSCSPISGHRSVSWYQQTPGQGLQFLFEYFSETQRNKGNFPGRFSGRQFSNSRSEMNVSTLELGDSALYLCASSLTGGYGPDTQYFGPGTRLTVL.